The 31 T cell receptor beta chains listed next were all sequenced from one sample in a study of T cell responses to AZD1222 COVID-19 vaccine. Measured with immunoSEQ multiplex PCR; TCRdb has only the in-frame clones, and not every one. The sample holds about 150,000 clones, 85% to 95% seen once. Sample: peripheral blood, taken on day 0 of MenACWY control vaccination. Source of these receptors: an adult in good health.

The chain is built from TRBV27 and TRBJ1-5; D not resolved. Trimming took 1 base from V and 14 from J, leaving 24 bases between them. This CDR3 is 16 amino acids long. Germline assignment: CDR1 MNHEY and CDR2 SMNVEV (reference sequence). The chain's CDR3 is CASSLWSGPPKEQEHF. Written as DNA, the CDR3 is TGTGCCAGCAGTTTATGGTCCGGACCTCCGAAAGAGCAAGAGCATTTT.

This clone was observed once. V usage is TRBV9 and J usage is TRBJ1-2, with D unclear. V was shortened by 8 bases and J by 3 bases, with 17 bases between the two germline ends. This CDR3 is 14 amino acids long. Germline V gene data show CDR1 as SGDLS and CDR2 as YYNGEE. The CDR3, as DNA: TGTGCCAGTTCGCAGACCGAAACCTACTATGGCTACACCTTC. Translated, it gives CASSQTETYYGYTF.

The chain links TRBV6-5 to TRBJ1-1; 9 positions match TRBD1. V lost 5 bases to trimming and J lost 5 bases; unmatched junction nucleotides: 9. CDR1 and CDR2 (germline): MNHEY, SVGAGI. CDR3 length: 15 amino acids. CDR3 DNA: TGTGCCAGCAGTACCTTCGGACAGGGGAGAACTGAAGCTTTCTTT. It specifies CASSTFGQGRTEAFF.

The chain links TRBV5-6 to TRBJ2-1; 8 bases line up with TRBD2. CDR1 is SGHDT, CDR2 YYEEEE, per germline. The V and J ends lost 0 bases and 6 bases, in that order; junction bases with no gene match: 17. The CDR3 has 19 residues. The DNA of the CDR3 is TGTGCCAGCAGCTTGGGCCTAGCGGGCCGCGGGCAGCGATTCAATGAGCAGTTCTTC. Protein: CASSLGLAGRGQRFNEQFF.

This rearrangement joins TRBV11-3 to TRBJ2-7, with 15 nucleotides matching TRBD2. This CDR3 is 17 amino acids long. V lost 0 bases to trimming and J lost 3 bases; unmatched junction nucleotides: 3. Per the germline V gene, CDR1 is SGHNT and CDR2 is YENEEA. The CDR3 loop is CASSLDGTSGGSYEQYF. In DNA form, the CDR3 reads TGTGCCAGCAGCTTAGACGGGACTAGCGGGGGGAGCTACGAGCAGTACTTC.

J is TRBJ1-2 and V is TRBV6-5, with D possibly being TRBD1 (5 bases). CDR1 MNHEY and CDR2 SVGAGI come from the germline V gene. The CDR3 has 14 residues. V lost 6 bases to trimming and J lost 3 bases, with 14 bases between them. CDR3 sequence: CASSLQGLHYGYTF. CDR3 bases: TGTGCCAGCAGCCTCCAGGGTCTTCACTATGGCTACACCTTC.

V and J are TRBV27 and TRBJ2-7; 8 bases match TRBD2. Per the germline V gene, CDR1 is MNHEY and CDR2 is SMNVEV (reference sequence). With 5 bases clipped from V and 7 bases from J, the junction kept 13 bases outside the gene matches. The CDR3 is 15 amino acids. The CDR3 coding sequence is TGTGCCAGCAGTCCCAAAATCGCGGGGGGCAGGGAGCAGTACTTC. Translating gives CASSPKIAGGREQYF.

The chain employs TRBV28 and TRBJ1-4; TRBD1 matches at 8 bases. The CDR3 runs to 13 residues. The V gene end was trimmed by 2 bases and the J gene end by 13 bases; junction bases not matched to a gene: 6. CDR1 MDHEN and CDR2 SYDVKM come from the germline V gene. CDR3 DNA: TGTGCCAGCAGTTTAGCGGACAGGGCCGGACTGTTTTTT. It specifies CASSLADRAGLFF.

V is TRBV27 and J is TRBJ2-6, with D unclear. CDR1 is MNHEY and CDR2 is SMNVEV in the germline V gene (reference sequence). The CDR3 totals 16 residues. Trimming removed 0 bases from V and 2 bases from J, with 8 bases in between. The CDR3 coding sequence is TGTGCCAGCAGTTTATCGGCGGTAGCTGGGGCCAACGTCCTGACTTTC. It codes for CASSLSAVAGANVLTF. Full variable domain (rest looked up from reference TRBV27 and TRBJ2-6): EAQVTQNPRYLITVTGKKLTVTCSQNMNHEYMSWYRQDPGLGLRQIYYSMNVEVTDKGDVPEGYKVSRKEKRNFPLILESPSPNQTSLYFCASSLSAVAGANVLTFGAGSRLTVL.

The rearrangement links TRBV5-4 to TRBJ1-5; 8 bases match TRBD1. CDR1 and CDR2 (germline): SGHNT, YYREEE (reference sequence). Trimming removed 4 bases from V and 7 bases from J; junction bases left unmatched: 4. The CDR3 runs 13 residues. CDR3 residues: CASSIAGGQPQHF. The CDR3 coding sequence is TGTGCCAGCAGCATAGCAGGGGGCCAGCCCCAGCATTTT.

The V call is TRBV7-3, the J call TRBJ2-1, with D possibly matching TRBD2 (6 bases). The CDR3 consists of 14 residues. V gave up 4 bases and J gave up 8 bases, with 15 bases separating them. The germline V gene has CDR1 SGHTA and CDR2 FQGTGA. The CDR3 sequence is CASSYGLPGDEQFF. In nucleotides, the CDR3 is TGTGCCAGCAGCTACGGACTACCCGGAGATGAGCAGTTCTTC.

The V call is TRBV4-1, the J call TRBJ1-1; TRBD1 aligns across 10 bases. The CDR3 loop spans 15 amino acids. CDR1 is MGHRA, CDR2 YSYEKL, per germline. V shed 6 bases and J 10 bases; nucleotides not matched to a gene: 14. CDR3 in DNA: TGCGCCAGCAGTCCCGGGACAGGGGCCATCTTTGGAGCTTTCTTT. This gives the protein CASSPGTGAIFGAFF.

The CDR3 region is CASSLHRTAFPYGYTF. CDR3 in DNA: TGTGCCAGCAGCCTCCACCGGACCGCTTTCCCCTATGGCTACACCTTC. This sequence joins TRBV7-9 and TRBJ1-2; unclear D gene. Trimming took 5 bases from V and 4 from J, leaving 20 bases between them. Germline V gives CDR1 SEHNR, CDR2 FQNEAQ (reference sequence). This CDR3 comprises 16 residues. The complete variable domain, with remaining parts taken from reference TRBV7-9 and TRBJ1-2, reads DTGVSQNPRHKITKRGQNVTFRCDPISEHNRLYWYRQTLGQGPEFLTYFQNEAQLEKSRLLSDRFSAERPKGSFSTLEIQRTEQGDSAMYLCASSLHRTAFPYGYTFGSGTRLTVV.

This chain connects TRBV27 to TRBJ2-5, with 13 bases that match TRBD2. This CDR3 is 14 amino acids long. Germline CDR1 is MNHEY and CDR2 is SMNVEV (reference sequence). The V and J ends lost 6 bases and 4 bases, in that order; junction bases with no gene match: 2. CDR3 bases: TGTGCCAGCAGGGGACTAGCGGGGAGAGAGACCCAGTACTTC. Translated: CASRGLAGRETQYF.

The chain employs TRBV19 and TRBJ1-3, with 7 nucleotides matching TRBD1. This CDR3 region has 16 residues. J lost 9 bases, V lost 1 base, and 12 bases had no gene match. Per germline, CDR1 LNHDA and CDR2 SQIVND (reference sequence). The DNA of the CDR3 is TGTGCCAGTAGTATAGTTGGGCAGGGGGTAGGTGCCACCATATATTTT. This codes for CASSIVGQGVGATIYF. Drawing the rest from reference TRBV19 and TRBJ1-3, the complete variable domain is DGGITQSPKYLFRKEGQNVTLSCEQNLNHDAMYWYRQDPGQGLRLIYYSQIVNDFQKGDIAEGYSVSREKKESFPLTVTSAQKNPTAFYLCASSIVGQGVGATIYFGEGSWLTVV.

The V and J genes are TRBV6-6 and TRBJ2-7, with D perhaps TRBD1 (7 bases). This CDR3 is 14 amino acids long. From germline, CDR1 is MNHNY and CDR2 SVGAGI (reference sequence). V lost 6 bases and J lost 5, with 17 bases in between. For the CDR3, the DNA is TGTGCCAGCAGCCACAGGGGCGCGGGGCACGAGCAGTACTTC. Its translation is CASSHRGAGHEQYF.

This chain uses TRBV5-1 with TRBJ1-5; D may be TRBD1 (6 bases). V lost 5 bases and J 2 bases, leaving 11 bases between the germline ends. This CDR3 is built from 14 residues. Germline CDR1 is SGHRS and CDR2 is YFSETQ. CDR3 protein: CASSASGGNQPQHF. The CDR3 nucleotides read TGCGCCAGCAGTGCGTCAGGGGGCAATCAGCCCCAGCATTTT.

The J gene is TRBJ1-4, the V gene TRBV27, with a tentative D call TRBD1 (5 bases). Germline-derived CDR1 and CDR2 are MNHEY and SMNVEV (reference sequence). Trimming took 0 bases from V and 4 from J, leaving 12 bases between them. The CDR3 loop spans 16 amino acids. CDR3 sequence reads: CASSLSSGGSNEKLFF. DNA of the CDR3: TGTGCCAGCAGTTTATCGAGTGGGGGGAGTAATGAAAAACTGTTTTTT.

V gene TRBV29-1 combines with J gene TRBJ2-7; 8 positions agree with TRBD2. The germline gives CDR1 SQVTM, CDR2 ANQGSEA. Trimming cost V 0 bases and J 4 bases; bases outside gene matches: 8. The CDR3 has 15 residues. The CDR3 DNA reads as TGCAGCGTTGAAGATCTGGGTAGCGGGACGTACGAGCAGTACTTC. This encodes CSVEDLGSGTYEQYF.

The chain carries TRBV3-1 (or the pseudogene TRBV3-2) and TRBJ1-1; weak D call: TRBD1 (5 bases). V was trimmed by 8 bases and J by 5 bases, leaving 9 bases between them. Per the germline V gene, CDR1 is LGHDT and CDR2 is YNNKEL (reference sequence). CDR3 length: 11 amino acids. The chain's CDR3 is CASAGGTEAFF. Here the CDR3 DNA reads TGTGCCAGCGCGGGGGGAACTGAAGCTTTCTTT.

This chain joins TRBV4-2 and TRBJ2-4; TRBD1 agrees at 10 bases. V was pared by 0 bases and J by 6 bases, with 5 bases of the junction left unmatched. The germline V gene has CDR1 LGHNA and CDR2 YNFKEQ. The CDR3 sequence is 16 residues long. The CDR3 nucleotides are TGTGCCAGCAGCCAAGATCCGGGACAGGGGAGAAACATTCAGTACTTC. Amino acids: CASSQDPGQGRNIQYF.

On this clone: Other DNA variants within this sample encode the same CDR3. The CDR3 here is CASSLSSYEQYF. The CDR3 region has the DNA TGCGCCAGCAGCTTGAGCTCCTACGAGCAGTACTTC. V is TRBV5-1 and J is TRBJ2-7; D gene uncertain. V lost 1 base and J 0 bases, leaving 2 bases between the germline ends. The CDR3 runs to 12 residues. Looked up from germline, CDR1 is SGHRS and CDR2 is YFSETQ.

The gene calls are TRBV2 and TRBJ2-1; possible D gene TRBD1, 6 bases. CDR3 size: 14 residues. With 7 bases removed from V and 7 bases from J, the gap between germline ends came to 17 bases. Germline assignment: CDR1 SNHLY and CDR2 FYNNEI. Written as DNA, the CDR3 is TGTGCCAGCATGATAGGGGGAGAGGGGAATGAGCAGTTCTTC. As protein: CASMIGGEGNEQFF.

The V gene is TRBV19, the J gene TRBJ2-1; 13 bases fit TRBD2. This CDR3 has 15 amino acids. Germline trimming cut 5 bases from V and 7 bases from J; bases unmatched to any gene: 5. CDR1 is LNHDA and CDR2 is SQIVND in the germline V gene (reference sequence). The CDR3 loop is CASSPGTSGINEQFF. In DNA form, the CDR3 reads TGTGCCAGTAGTCCAGGGACTAGCGGGATTAATGAGCAGTTCTTC.

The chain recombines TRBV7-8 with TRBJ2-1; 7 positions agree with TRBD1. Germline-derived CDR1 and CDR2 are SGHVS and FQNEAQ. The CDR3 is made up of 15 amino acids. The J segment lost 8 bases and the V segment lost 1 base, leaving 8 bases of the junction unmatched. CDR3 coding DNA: TGTGCCAGCAGCTTAGACAGGGGAGATAGGGATGAGCAGTTCTTC. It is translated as CASSLDRGDRDEQFF.

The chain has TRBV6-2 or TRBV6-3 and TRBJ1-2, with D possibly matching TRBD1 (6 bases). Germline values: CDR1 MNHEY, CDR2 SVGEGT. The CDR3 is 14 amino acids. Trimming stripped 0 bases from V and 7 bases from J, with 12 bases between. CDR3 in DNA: TGTGCCAGCAGTTACTCGTCCCAGGGGAGTGGCTACACCTTC. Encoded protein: CASSYSSQGSGYTF.

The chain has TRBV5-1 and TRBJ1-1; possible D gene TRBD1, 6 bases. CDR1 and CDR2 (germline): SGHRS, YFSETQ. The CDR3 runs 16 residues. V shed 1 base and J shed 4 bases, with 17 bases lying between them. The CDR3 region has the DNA TGCGCCAGCAGCTTGACCGGGGGCGATGAACGCACTGAAGCTTTCTTT. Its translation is CASSLTGGDERTEAFF.

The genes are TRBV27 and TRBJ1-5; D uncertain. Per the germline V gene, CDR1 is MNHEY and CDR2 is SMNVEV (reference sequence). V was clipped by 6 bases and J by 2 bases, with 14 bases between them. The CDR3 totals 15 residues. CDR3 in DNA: TGTGCCAGCAGAAGAACCATGAACGGCAATCAGCCCCAGCATTTT. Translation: CASRRTMNGNQPQHF.

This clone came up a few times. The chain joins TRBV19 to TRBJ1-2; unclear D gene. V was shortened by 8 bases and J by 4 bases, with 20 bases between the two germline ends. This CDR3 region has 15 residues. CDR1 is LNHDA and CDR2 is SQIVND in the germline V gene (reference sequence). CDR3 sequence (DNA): TGTGCCAGTCGAGACACCGTCCCCCCGCTCTATGGCTACACCTTC. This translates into CASRDTVPPLYGYTF.

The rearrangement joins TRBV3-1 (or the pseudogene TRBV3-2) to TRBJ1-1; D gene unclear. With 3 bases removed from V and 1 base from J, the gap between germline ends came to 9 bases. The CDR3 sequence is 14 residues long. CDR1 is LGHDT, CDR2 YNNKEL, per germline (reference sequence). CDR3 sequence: CASSHGLRNTEAFF. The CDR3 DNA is TGTGCCAGCAGCCACGGACTCCGGAACACTGAAGCTTTCTTT.

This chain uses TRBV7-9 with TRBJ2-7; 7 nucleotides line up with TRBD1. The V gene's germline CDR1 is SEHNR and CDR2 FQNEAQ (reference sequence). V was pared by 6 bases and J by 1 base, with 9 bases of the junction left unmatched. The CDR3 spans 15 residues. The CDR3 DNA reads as TGTGCCAGCAGACGGGACAGACTACTTTCCTACGAGCAGTACTTC. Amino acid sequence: CASRRDRLLSYEQYF. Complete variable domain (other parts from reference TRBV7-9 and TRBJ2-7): DTGVSQNPRHKITKRGQNVTFRCDPISEHNRLYWYRQTLGQGPEFLTYFQNEAQLEKSRLLSDRFSAERPKGSFSTLEIQRTEQGDSAMYLCASRRDRLLSYEQYFGPGTRLTVT.